This section outlines one T cell receptor (beta chain) sequence together with its context. The antigen it recognizes is unknown. Just one base apart from a much larger clone, this may be a read error. The donors were some 36 Caucasian individuals from Russia, aged roughly 6 to 100 years, who were systemically healthy. Each donor gave ten milliliters of peripheral blood, collected into EDTA-treated Vacutainer tubes. Ficoll-Paque density-gradient centrifugation was used to isolate PBMCs, with at least 7 million obtained per sample. Trizol reagent was used to extract total RNA from the PBMCs, yielding at least 6 micrograms per sample. For every donor, flow cytometry on a PBMC aliquot measured the percentage of naive CD45RAhigh/CD27high T cells. The sample belongs to a study of blood T cells in healthy people across ages (dated by TCRdb to the mid-2010s). Study-wide context: In model experiments, roughly one uniquely barcoded TCR beta cDNA molecule per two T cells was captured by template switching. To track age-related changes in TCR beta repertoire diversity, the study relied on deep sequencing normalized with unique cDNA molecular identifiers. Donors were grouped into four age groups: young (average 16 years), middle-aged (under 40), aged (around 66) and long-lived (just over 80). To avoid experimental bias, donors of different ages were randomly spread across the sequencing lanes. The study analyzed two additional independent replicas of 1 million unique cDNA reads from the same blood draw for two donors, one aged 18 to 29 and one aged 80 or older. Overall study results and their limits: Bulk unsorted PBMC profiling prevented conclusive comparison of naive and antigen-experienced compartments. Compared with the aged group, more naive CD4+ T cells, fewer expanded clones and increased TCR diversity were shown by the long-lived group, suggesting age selection. Because donor CMV infection status was unknown, age-related changes in expanded clonotypes were potentially confounded. There was a strong correlation between observed TCR beta diversity and the percentage of naive T cells measured by flow cytometry. Total diversity estimates from one million sequenced T cells were considered lower bounds and underestimates. Observed TCR beta diversity per million T cells fell roughly linearly with age, and a significant reduction was already apparent by age around 40.

The method was 5' RACE. Instrument used: Illumina HiSeq 2500. A second about 7 to 12 cycle PCR used a sample-barcoded 5' primer and a J-beta primer mix. A template-switch 5' adaptor carrying 12 random nucleotides introduced a unique molecular identifier onto each TCR beta cDNA molecule. Each sample yielded at least 2.5 million CDR3-containing paired-end reads. The Mint cDNA synthesis kit, primed by a TRBC-specific oligonucleotide, was used to synthesize first-strand cDNA from all RNA. Following uracil-DNA glycosylase treatment, a first 18-cycle PCR with universal primers M1SS and BC2_uni_R was performed on all cDNA. Per the original workflow: For normalization, 1 million high-quality reads were randomly selected from each sample, with every read carrying a distinct molecular identifier. Instead of being binned into consensus sequences, reads that shared molecular identifiers were thrown out. MiTCR, run with a Q25 quality threshold and the strictest error-elimination algorithm, handled CDR3 identification, clonotype clustering and error correction. Lower-bound total TCR beta diversity was estimated with a nonparametric unseen species model using Euler transformation. TCRdb's own reprocessing of the public reads used fastp at Q25 and MiXCR and kept productive beta chains. Every CDR3 protein is listed once, alongside the most common genes and DNA of its rows. The V and J calls and clone size come from TCRdb's table, not from the authors' own analysis. Recorded for this sample are around 1.7 million distinct CDR3 sequences; roughly 30% of them occurred a single time. The ten largest account for 6.5% to 8.5% of the sample.

V and J lose 1 base and 13 bases, and a span of 19 bases separates them. From its cysteine to its phenylalanine, the CDR3 spans 14 amino acids. CDR3 DNA only is kept here, 42 bases in frame from base 1. The source of this sequence is a woman in her 30s in good health. The chain employs TRBV12-3 or TRBV12-4 and TRBJ2-5, with the D gene call left open. Input material: blood. The nucleotides read TGTGCCAGCAGTTTAGGGGCAGACTCCTACGAGCTGTACTTC. Its protein is CASSLGADSYELYF.